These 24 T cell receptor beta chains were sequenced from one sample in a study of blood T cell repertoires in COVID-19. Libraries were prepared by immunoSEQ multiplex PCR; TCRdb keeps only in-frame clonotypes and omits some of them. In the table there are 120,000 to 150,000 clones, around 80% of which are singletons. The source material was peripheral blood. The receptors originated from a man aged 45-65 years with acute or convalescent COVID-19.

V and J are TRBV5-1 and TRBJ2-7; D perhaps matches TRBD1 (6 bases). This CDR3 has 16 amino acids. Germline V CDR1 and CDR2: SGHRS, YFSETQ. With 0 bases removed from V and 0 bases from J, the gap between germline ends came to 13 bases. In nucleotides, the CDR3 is TGCGCCAGCAGCTTGGAACAGGGCCTAAGCTCCTACGAGCAGTACTTC. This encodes CASSLEQGLSSYEQYF.

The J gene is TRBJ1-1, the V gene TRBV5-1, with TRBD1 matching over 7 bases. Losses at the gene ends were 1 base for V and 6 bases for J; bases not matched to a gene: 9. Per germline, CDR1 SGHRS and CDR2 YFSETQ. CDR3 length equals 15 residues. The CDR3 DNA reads TGCGCCAGCAGCTTGCTAGGGGGCCGAGATGCTGAAGCTTTCTTT. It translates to CASSLLGGRDAEAFF.

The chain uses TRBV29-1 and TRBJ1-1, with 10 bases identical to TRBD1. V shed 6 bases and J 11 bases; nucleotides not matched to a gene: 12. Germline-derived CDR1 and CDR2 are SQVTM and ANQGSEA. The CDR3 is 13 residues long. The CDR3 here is CSVPDRGRLYAFF. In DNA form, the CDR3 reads TGCAGCGTCCCGGACAGGGGGAGATTGTATGCTTTCTTT.

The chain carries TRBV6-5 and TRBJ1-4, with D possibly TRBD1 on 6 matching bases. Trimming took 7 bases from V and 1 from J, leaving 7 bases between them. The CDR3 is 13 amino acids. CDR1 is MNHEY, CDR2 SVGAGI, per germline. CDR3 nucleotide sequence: TGTGCCAGCAAGACAGGAACTAATGAAAAACTGTTTTTT. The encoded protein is CASKTGTNEKLFF.

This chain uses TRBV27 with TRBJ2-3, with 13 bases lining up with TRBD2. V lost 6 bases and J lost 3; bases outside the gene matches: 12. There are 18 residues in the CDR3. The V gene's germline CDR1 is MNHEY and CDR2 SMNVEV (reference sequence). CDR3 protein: CASRNPGLAGRETDTQYF. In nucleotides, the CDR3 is TGTGCCAGCAGAAACCCGGGACTAGCGGGGAGGGAAACAGATACGCAGTATTTT.

The CDR3 loop is CASSLELANEQFF. The CDR3 bases are TGTGCCAGCAGCTTAGAACTAGCCAATGAGCAGTTCTTC. The chain combines TRBV7-7 with TRBJ2-1; tentatively, D is TRBD2 (6 bases). This CDR3 spans 13 amino acids. The germline V gene encodes CDR1 SSHAT and CDR2 FNYEAQ (reference sequence). The V gene lost 1 base and the J gene lost 6 bases, with 7 bases spanning the gap.

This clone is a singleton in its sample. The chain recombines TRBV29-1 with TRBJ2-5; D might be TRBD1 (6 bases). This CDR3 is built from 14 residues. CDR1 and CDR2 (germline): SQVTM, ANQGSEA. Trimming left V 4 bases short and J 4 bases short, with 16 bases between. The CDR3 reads CSVGKTGSGETQYF. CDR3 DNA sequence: TGCAGCGTTGGAAAAACAGGGAGTGGAGAGACCCAGTACTTC.

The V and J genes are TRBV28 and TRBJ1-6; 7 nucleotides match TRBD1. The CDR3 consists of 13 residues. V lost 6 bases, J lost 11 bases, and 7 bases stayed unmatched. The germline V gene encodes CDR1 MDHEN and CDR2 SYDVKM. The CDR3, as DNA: TGTGCCAGCAGCGACAGGGCCGGGGCACCCCTCCACTTT. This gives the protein CASSDRAGAPLHF.

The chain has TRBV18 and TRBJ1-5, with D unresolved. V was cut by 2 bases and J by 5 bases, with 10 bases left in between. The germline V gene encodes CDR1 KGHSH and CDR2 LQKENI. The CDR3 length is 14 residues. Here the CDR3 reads CASSPAADDQPQHF. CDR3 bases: TGTGCCAGCTCACCAGCGGCAGATGATCAGCCCCAGCATTTT.

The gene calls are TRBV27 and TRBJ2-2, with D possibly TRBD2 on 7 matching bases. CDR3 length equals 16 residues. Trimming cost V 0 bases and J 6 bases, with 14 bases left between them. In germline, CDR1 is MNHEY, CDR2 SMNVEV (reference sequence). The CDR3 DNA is TGTGCCAGCAGTTTATCACGAGGGGGGGTGGCCGGGGAGCTGTTTTTT. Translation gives CASSLSRGGVAGELFF.

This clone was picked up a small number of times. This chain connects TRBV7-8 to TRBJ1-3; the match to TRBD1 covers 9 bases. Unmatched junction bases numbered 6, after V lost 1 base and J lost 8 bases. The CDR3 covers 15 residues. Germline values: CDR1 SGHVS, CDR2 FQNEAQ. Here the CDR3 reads CASSLGQGGLDTIYF. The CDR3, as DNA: TGTGCCAGCAGCTTAGGACAGGGGGGATTGGACACCATATATTTT.

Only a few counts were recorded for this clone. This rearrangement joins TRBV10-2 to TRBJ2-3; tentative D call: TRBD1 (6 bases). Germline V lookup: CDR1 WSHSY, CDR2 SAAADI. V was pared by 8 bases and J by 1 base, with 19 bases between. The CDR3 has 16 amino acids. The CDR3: CASQVLQGIGTDTQYF. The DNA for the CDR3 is TGCGCCAGCCAAGTTCTACAGGGAATCGGCACAGATACGCAGTATTTT.

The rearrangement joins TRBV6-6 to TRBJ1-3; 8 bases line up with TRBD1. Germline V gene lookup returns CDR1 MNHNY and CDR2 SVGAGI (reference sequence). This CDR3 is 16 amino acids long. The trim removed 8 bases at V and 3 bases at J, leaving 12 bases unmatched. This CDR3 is CASAPGGASYGNTIYF. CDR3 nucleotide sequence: TGTGCCAGCGCTCCAGGGGGCGCGAGTTATGGAAACACCATATATTTT.

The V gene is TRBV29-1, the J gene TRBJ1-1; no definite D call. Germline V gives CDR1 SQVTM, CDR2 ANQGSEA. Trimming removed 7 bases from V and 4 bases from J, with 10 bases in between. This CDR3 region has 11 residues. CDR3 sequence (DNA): TGCAGCGCCTCCAGACTCACTGAAGCTTTCTTT. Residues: CSASRLTEAFF.

Here the CDR3 DNA reads TGTGCCATCAGTGAGTCCCAGGGAAATCAGCCCCAGCATTTT. Protein product: CAISESQGNQPQHF. The chain is built from TRBV10-3 and TRBJ1-5, with TRBD1 as a possible D gene (5 bases). CDR1 is ENHRY, CDR2 SYGVKD, per germline. CDR3 length: 14 residues. V shed 0 bases and J shed 4 bases, with 7 bases lying between them.

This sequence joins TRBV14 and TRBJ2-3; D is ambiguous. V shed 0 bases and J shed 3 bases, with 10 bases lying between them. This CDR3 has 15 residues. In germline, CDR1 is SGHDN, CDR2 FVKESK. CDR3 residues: CASSQDIGGTDTQYF. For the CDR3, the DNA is TGTGCCAGCAGCCAAGATATCGGTGGTACAGATACGCAGTATTTT.

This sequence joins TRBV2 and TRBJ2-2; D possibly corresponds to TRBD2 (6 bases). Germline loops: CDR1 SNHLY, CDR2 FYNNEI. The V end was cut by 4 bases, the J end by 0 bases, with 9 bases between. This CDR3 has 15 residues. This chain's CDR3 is CASSGTGANTGELFF. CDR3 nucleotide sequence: TGTGCCAGCAGTGGGACGGGGGCGAACACCGGGGAGCTGTTTTTT.

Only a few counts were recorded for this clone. The CDR3 DNA reads as TGTGCCAGCAGCGCCCGACCGACAGGGGCTGAAGCTTTCTTT. Its translation is CASSARPTGAEAFF. This chain connects TRBV6-4 to TRBJ1-1, with 8 nucleotides matching TRBD1. Germline-derived CDR1 and CDR2 are MRHNA and SNTAGT. V lost 6 bases and J lost 6; bases outside the gene matches: 9. The CDR3 extends over 14 amino acids.

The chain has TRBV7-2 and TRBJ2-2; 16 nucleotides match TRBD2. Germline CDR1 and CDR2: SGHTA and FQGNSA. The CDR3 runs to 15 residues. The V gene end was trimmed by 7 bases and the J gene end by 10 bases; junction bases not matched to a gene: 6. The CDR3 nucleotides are TGTGCCAGCACCCCGGGACTAGCGGGGGGGACGGAGCTGTTTTTT. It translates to CASTPGLAGGTELFF.

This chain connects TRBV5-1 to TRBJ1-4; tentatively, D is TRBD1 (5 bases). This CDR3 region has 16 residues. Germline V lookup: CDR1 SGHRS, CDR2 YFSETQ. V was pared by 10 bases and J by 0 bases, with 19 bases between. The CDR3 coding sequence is TGCGCCTCCAGGGCGGGGGGGAGTGCAACTAATGAAAAACTGTTTTTT. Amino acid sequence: CASRAGGSATNEKLFF.

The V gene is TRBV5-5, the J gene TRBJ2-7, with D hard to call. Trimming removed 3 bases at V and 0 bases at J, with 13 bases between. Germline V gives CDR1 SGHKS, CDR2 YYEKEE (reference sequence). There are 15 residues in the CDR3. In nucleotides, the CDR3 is TGTGCCAGCAGCTACGGCGTTCAGGACTCCTACGAGCAGTACTTC. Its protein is CASSYGVQDSYEQYF.

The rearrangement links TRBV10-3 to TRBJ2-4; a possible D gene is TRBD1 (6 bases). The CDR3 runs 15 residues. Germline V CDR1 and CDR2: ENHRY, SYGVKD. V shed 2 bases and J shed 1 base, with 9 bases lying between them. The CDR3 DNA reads TGTGCCATCAGTGAGGAGGGGGAGGCCAAAAACATTCAGTACTTC. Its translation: CAISEEGEAKNIQYF.

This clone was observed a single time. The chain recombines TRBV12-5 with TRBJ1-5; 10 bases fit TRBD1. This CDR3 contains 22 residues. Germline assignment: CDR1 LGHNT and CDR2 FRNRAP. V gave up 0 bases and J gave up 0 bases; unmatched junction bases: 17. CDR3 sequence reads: CASGLVLGVDRGLVTSNQPQHF. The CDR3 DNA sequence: TGTGCTAGTGGTTTGGTCCTCGGGGTTGACAGGGGGCTCGTGACTAGCAATCAGCCCCAGCATTTT. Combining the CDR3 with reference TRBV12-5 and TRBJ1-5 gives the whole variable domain DARVTQTPRHKVTEMGQEVTMRCQPILGHNTVFWYRQTMMQGLELLAYFRNRAPLDDSGMPKDRFSAEMPDATLATLKIQPSEPRDSAVYFCASGLVLGVDRGLVTSNQPQHFGDGTRLSIL.

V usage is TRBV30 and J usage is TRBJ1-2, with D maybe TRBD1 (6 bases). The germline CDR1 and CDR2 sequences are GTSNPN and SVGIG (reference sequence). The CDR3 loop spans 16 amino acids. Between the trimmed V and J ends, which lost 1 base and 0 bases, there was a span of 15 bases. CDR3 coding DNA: TGTGCCTGGAGTGCCTTTCGAGGGGGATCTAACTATGGCTACACCTTC. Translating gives CAWSAFRGGSNYGYTF.